What follows is one TCR beta chain and its context. The antigen is not known. The data stem from a study of OX40 agonist ivuxolimab in advanced cancers. Study information: People who had prior anti-PD-1, anti-PD-L1 or anti-CTLA-4 therapy could take part, and about 37% had some. Whole-study findings and limits: Clonal expansion from baseline to week 6 occurred in both CD4+ and CD8+ T cells. The specificity for antigen of the expanded peripheral T cells was not determined.

This CDR3 has 20 amino acids. The germline V gene has CDR1 SGHRS and CDR2 YFSETQ. V gave up 4 bases and J gave up 8 bases; unmatched junction bases: 25. Assay: immunoSEQ multiplex PCR; the TCRdb copy retains only in-frame clones and omits some. The table records approximately 90,000 clones, approximately 91% of them present only once. Patients were ineligible given autoimmune disease history or systemic immunosuppression. The chain employs TRBV5-1 and TRBJ1-2; TRBD1 matches 11 bases. The sample in question was CD4+ or CD8+ T cells sorted from blood, obtained in a trial of the OX40 agonist ivuxolimab. The receptor's source is an adult with an advanced solid tumor such as melanoma, head and neck, liver or kidney cancer. CDR3 in DNA: TGCGCCAGCAGCCTACGGGGGATACCTCACCCGGGACAGGGGGATCGAGGCTACACCTTC. This gives the protein CASSLRGIPHPGQGDRGYTF.